One and the same sample provided the 2 T cell receptor beta chains below, sequenced in a study of blood T cell repertoires in COVID-19. Produced via immunoSEQ multiplex PCR; TCRdb's table is partial and in-frame only. Of roughly 100,000 clones detected, 84% appear once; the ten largest clones hold around 11%. The source material was peripheral blood. These receptors were taken from a human donor in a cohort sampled during active COVID-19.

The chain is built from TRBV30 and TRBJ1-6; 7 bases align to TRBD1. Germline loops: CDR1 GTSNPN, CDR2 SVGIG (reference sequence). The CDR3 is 17 amino acids. V shed 2 bases, J shed 2 bases, and the junction held 9 bases outside the gene matches. The CDR3, as DNA: TGTGCCTGGAGTTCCACGACAGGGTTGACCTATAATTCACCCCTCCACTTT. As protein: CAWSSTTGLTYNSPLHF.

The chain couples TRBV11-2 to TRBJ1-1, with 7 bases lining up with TRBD1. V trimming: 5 bases; J trimming: 4 bases; junction bases outside the gene matches: 7. Germline assignment: CDR1 SGHAT and CDR2 FQNNGV. The CDR3 is made up of 14 amino acids. The CDR3 protein is CASSDLGQFTEAFF. CDR3 coding DNA: TGTGCCAGCAGCGACCTGGGACAGTTCACTGAAGCTTTCTTT.